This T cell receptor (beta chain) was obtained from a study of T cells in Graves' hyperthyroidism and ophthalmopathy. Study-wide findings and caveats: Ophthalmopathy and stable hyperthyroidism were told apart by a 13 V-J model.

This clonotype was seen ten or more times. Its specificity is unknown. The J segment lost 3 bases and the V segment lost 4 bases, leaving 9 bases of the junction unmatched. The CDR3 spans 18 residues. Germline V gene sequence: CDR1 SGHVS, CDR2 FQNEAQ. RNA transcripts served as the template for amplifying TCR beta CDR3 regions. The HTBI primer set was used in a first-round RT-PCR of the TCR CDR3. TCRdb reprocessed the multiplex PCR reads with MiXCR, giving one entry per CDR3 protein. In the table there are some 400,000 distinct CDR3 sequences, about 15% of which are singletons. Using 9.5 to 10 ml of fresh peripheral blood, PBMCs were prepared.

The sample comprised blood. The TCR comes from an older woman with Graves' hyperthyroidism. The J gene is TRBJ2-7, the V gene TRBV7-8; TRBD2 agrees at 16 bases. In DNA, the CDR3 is TGTGCCAGCAGCTCACCGCCGGGACTAGCGGGAGGGAGCTACGAGCAGTACTTC. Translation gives CASSSPPGLAGGSYEQYF.